This T cell receptor (beta chain) stems from a study of blood T cell repertoires in COVID-19 (dated by TCRdb to about 2020). Background for the entire study: Collaborator samples came from the United States, Italy and Spain and covered acute and convalescent phases of COVID-19. The material from the prospective study consisted of cDNA or gDNA derived from T cells, B-cell-depleted T cells, or PBMCs. Subjects who had been exposed to COVID-19, were actively infected with it, or had recovered from it provided the deeply sampled blood TCRbeta repertoires that made up the dataset. A freely available public database, intended as a resource for researchers studying the immune response to SARS-CoV-2, is where the repertoires were released. The samples were drawn from two sources: the first 160 participants of the ongoing ImmuneRACE study, and 1,200 or so subjects contributed by 6 global collaborators. The sample metadata nearly always contained a de-identified subject ID, COVID-19 status, age in years and sex. Where available, HLA class I and class II types were taken from metadata supplied by the sample provider and were not determined by assay-based typing.

TCRbeta CDR3 regions were amplified from genomic DNA using the immunoSEQ Assay, a bias-controlled multiplex PCR. In the original analysis: Nucleated cell counts per sample were estimated from amplification of reference gene primers within the assay. To quantify the absolute abundance of each unique TCRbeta CDR3 rearrangement, sequence reads were collapsed and filtered. For each sample, productive Simpson clonality was calculated as the square root of Simpson's diversity index across productive rearrangements. This is the immuneACCESS table as TCRdb keeps it, with only in-frame sequences that have V and J called. A part of the clones is gone; compared with another copy, unresolved V genes explain less than half, and the rest is unexplained. V and J calls and clone size are copied from that table; D and trimming were computed from the DNA. The sample table contains some 150,000 clones; only one count was recorded for just under 90% of them. The ten largest clonotypes hold 8.5% to 9.5% of the sample.

General conclusions and limits of the study: How much clinical and demographic metadata was included differed by source and by participant, and the metadata was provided uncurated.

CDR1 and CDR2, per the germline V gene (reference sequence), are LNHDA and SQIVND. The trim is 7 bases for V and 0 bases for J, with a gap of 21 bases between the germline ends. The cysteine opens and the phenylalanine closes a CDR3 of 18 amino acids. The entry retains the CDR3 DNA only, 54 bases that are in frame from base 1. As concerns this clone: No antigen is known for it. No base quality information exists; no much larger clone differs at one position.

Each collaborating institution followed its own protocols to collect whole blood in K2EDTA tubes. For TCRbeta analysis, collaborator samples were shipped as frozen whole blood, as isolated PBMCs, or as DNA extracted from either sample type. The sequence was collected from a woman between 45 and 65 years old with active or convalescent COVID-19. The sequenced sample was peripheral blood. The rearranged segments are TRBV19 and TRBJ1-4, with the identity of the D gene unclear. The CDR3 region reads CASTYEGPGSPTNEKLFF. The DNA sequence reads TGTGCCAGTACCTACGAAGGACCGGGGTCCCCAACTAATGAAAAACTGTTTTTT.